The T cell receptor beta chain under discussion was sequenced for a study of T cell responses to AZD1222 COVID-19 vaccine (dated by TCRdb to the early 2020s). Notes on the research overall: AZD1222 recipients given second doses at about 4 weeks or at about 12 weeks were pooled, since spike-specific TCR depth and breadth were not found to differ between the two schedules. A total of just over 230 trial participants underwent TCR sequencing, of whom about 200 had received two doses of AZD1222 and around 25 had received two doses of the MenACWY control vaccine. Trial participants were enrolled into age subgroups of 18-55, 56-69 and 70-plus years, which contained about 160, 30 and 59 TCR-sequenced participants, respectively. What the work shows at the level of the full study, not this receptor alone: Nearly half of unique spike-specific TCRs reportedly recognized epitopes outside regions mutated in the B.1.351 and B.1.1.7 variants. Participants were mostly white British and included more females than males, and it was suggested by the authors that clonal diversity may have been underestimated. A significant rise in spike-specific TCR breadth and depth was observed after two AZD1222 doses relative to day 0 and relative to MenACWY recipients. The vaccine-associated CD4 TCRs covered the entire spike protein, and the dominant responses fell in regions 160-218 and 743-854. The 56-69-year group was small, and its depth increase did not reach significance, likely because of low power. Only a handful of AZD1222 recipients were SARS-CoV-2 seropositive at baseline, limiting conclusions about previously exposed vaccinees. Because no samples from the day 14 peak response were available, repertoires could be characterized only after the peak T cell response.

This specimen's time point label, per the study, means: baseline before first vaccination. Vaccinee samples were obtained from the UK trials COV001 and COV002, which included a single-blind randomized controlled phase 2/3 trial of AZD1222 (ChAdOx1 nCoV-19) in healthy adults. For TCRbeta chain sequencing, PBMC samples from trial participants were taken at day 0 and at day 28 after the second dose. V is shortened by 5 bases, J by 1 base, and the region joining them spans 17 bases. Based on the germline V gene, the CDR1 and CDR2 sequences are MDHEN and SYDVKM. From the cysteine up to the phenylalanine, the CDR3 has a length of 16 residues. CDR3 DNA only is kept here, 48 bases in frame from base 1. A remark on this clone: The antigen this receptor binds is unknown. Base qualities are missing; no much larger clone stands one base away.

The CDR3 regions of human TCRbeta chains were analyzed by immunosequencing. Processing in the source paper ran as follows. Repertoire TCRs were checked for matches against a reference library of SARS-CoV-2-specific TCRs that had been generated using the MIRA antigen-specificity platform. Breadth meant the fraction of unique TCRs that were SARS-CoV-2-associated, whereas depth meant the fraction of total T cells that were SARS-CoV-2-associated. Using the MIRA data, each spike-specific TCR was mapped to the spike region that the TCR reacts to and placed in a CD4 or CD8 class. Log10-transformed breadth and depth values were compared by one-way ANOVA with Sidak's multiple comparisons tests. This immuneACCESS table, as held by TCRdb, lists in-frame sequences with V and J called but not all clones. Of the missing ones, under half trace to an unresolved V gene in checked studies; the others have no known cause. V and J calls and clone size are as listed in that table; D and trimming were resolved from the DNA. The sample table records approximately 100,000 clones; roughly 90% of these occur just once. 4.5% of the sample rests with the top ten.

The sequences come from peripheral blood, collected on day 0 of AZD1222 vaccination. The chain is made from TRBV28 and TRBJ2-5, with the D gene call left open. This TCR derives from an adult in good health. The CDR3 in this case is CASSAGGNPLQETQYF. At the DNA level, the sequence is TGTGCCAGCAGTGCCGGTGGTAACCCACTCCAAGAGACCCAGTACTTC. When the CDR3 is completed using the reference TRBV28 and TRBJ2-5 genes on either side, the full variable domain is DVKVTQSSRYLVKRTGEKVFLECVQDMDHENMFWYRQDPGLGLRLIYFSYDVKMKEKGDIPEGYSVSREKKERFSLILESASTNQTSMYLCASSAGGNPLQETQYFGPGTRLLVL.